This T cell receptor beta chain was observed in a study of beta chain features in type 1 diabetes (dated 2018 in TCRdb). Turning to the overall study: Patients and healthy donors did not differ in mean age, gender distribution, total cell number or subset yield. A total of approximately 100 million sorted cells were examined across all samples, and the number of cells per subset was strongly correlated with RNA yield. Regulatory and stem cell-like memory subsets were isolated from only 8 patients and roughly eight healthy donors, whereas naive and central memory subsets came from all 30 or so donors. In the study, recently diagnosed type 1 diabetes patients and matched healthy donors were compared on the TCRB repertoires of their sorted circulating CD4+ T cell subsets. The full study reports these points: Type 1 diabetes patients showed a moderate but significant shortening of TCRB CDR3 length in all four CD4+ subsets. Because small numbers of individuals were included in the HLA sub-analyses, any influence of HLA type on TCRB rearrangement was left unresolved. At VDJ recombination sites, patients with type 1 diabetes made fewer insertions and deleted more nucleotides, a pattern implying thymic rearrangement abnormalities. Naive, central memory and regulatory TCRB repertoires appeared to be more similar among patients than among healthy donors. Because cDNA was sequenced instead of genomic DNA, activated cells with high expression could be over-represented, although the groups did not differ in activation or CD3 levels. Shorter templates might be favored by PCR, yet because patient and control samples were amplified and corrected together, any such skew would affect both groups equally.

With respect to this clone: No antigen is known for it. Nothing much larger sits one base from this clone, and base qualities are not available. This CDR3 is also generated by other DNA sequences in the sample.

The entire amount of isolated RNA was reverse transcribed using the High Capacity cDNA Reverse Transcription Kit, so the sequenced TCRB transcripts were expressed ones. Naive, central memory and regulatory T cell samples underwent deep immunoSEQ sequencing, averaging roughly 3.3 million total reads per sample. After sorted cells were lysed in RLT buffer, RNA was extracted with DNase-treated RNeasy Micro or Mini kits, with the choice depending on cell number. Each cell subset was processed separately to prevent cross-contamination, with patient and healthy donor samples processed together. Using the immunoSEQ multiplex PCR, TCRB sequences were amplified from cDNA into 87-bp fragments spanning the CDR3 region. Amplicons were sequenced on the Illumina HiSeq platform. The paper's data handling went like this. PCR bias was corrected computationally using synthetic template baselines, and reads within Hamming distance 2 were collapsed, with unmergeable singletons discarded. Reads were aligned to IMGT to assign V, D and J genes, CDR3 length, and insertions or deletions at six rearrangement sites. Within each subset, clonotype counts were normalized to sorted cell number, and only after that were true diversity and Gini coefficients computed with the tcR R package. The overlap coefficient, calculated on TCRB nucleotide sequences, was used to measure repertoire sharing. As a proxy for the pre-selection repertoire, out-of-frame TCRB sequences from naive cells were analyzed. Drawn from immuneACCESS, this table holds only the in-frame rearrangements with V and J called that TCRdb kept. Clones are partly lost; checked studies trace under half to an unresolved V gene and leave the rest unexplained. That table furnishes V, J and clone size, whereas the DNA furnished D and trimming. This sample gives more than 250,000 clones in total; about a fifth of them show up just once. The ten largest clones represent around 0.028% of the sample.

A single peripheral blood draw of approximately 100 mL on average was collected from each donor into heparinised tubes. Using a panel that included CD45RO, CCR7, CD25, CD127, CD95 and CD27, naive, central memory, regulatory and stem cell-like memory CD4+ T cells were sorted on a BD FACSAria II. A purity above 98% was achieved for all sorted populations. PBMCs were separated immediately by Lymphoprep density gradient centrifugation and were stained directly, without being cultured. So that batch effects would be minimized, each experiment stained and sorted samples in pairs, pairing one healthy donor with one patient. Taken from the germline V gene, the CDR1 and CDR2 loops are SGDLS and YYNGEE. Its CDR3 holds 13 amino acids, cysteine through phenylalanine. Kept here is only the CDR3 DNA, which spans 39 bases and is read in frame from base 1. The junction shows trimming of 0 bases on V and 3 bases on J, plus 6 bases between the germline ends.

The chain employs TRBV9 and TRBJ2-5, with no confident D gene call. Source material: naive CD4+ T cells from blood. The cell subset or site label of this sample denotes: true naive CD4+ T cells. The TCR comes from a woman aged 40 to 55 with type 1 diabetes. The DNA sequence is TGTGCCAGCAGCGTAGGGGCTGAAGAGACCCAGTACTTC. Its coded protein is CASSVGAEETQYF.